The source of this T cell receptor (beta chain) is a study of shared clonotypes between healthy human individuals. The study, taken as a whole, reports: There were few donors, and this limited the genetic and exposure-history diversity represented.

Germline CDR1 is SQVTM and CDR2 is ANQGSEA. V shed 4 bases and J 4 bases; nucleotides not matched to a gene: 8. This CDR3 has 14 residues. A note on this clone: Its antigen is currently unknown.

Assay used: immunoSEQ multiplex PCR; TCRdb lists only in-frame clones, some missing. The sample holds about 1 million clones, about 80% seen once. The TCR sequence derives from a man younger than 30 in good health. The chain is built from TRBV29-1 and TRBJ1-1; the match to TRBD1 covers 8 bases. The sequenced material came from memory CD4+ T cells sorted from blood. Subset reported: CD45RA-negative fraction. The chain's CDR3 is CSVVGDRRGTEAFF. The CDR3 DNA reads TGCAGCGTTGTCGGGGACAGGCGGGGCACTGAAGCTTTCTTT. Full variable domain (missing parts from reference TRBV29-1 and TRBJ1-1): SAVISQKPSRDICQRGTSLTIQCQVDSQVTMMFWYRQQPGQSLTLIATANQGSEATYESGFVIDKFPISRPNLTFSTLTVSNMSPEDSSIYLCSVVGDRRGTEAFFGQGTRLTVV.